The clone carrying this T cell receptor beta chain was found many times. Its antigen is unidentified. Using 10%, 30% or 50% RNA, naive CD8 libraries were derived from 20,000 to 1,000,000 sorted cells. The CD8+CD4-CCR7+CD45RA+ phenotype defined the sorted naive CD8 T cells. The germline V gene encodes CDR1 LNHDA and CDR2 SQIVND (reference sequence). The CDR3 consists of 15 residues. Trimming pared 5 bases from V and 2 bases from J, leaving 13 bases between. Each CDR3 protein is one row after TCRdb ran MiXCR on the PCR reads. The profile shows approximately 550,000 distinct CDR3 sequences, roughly 24% of them singletons. These data are taken from a study of molecular identifiers for immune sequencing clone quantification. On the study more broadly: Replicate RNA from roughly 21,000 or 96,000 naive CD8 T cells formed five aliquots; four were sequenced. Overall study results and limits: Same-barcode identical TCR molecules could make highly expanded clones look smaller than they are.

Sequencing was carried out using naive CD8+ T cells from blood, with Jurkat cell RNA spiked in. Subset specified: FACS-sorted CD8+CD4-CCR7+CD45RA+ naive T cells. This sequence joins TRBV19 and TRBJ1-5; possibly TRBD1 for D (6 bases). The origin of this receptor is a human donor in good health. Some libraries in this study had Jurkat cell RNA spiked in. CDR3 sequence: CASSSGGPGNQPQHF. CDR3 nucleotides: TGTGCCAGTAGTTCCGGGGGGCCAGGCAATCAGCCCCAGCATTTT.